One and the same sample provided the 20 T cell receptor beta chains below, sequenced in a study of shared T cell receptors in the human thymus (dated by TCRdb to about 2021). The library was obtained by the immunoSEQ multiplex PCR assay. TCRdb mirrors the immuneACCESS table, restricted to in-frame sequences. Some clones are absent from its copies; in checked studies, under half trace to an unresolved V gene, and the reason for the others is unknown. The sample table contains roughly 500,000 clones; only one count was recorded for roughly 74% of them. The top ten hold roughly 0.013% of the sample. The sample was also reused in another study, on human thymus T cells.

Sequencing was done on a sample of thymocytes. The receptors originated from a boy less than two years old with a congenital heart defect. Donor details come from another sample of the same person, matched by shared clones.

This chain links TRBV6-6 with TRBJ1-2; D not resolved. In germline, CDR1 is MNHNY, CDR2 SVGAGI (reference sequence). CDR3 length: 11 residues. V was clipped by 8 bases and J by 8 bases, with 12 bases between them. CDR3 sequence (DNA): TGTGCCAGCTGGGCCACAAGCGGCTACACCTTC. It is translated as CASWATSGYTF.

This chain connects TRBV7-3 to TRBJ2-1; D possibly corresponds to TRBD2 (6 bases). Germline loops: CDR1 SGHTA, CDR2 FQGTGA. CDR3 length: 16 amino acids. V lost 4 bases to trimming and J lost 6 bases, with 19 bases between them. The CDR3 coding sequence is TGTGCCAGCAGCTCAAACGGGACTGCGTTCTTCAATGAGCAGTTCTTC. Its translation is CASSSNGTAFFNEQFF.

The rearrangement uses TRBV7-2 and TRBJ2-5; D might be TRBD2 (6 bases). V shed 2 bases and J shed 4 bases, with 23 bases lying between them. In germline, CDR1 is SGHTA, CDR2 FQGNSA. CDR3 length equals 18 residues. The CDR3 region has the DNA TGTGCCAGCAGCTTAACAGGTGCGACTAGACTCCGTGGAGAGACCCAGTACTTC. Protein sequence: CASSLTGATRLRGETQYF.

The chain recombines TRBV7-2 with TRBJ2-7; D gene uncertain. V lost 2 bases and J 5 bases, leaving 7 bases between the germline ends. The CDR3 has 12 amino acids. The germline V gene encodes CDR1 SGHTA and CDR2 FQGNSA. CDR3 in amino acids: CASSLPRDEQYF. The CDR3 DNA is TGTGCCAGCAGCTTACCCCGGGACGAGCAGTACTTC.

The V gene is TRBV5-1, the J gene TRBJ2-5; D call uncertain. The CDR3 sequence is 11 residues long. Germline V gene lookup returns CDR1 SGHRS and CDR2 YFSETQ. V dropped 2 bases and J dropped 3 bases, with 2 bases sitting between them. CDR3: CASSFKETQYF. The CDR3, as DNA: TGCGCCAGCAGCTTCAAAGAGACCCAGTACTTC.

The chain combines TRBV7-3 with TRBJ2-1; 14 positions match TRBD2. This CDR3 spans 15 amino acids. Germline CDR1 and CDR2: SGHTA and FQGTGA. V lost 2 bases and J lost 7; bases outside the gene matches: 1. CDR3 loop: CASSLGTSGRNEQFF. The CDR3 DNA sequence: TGTGCCAGCAGCTTAGGGACTAGCGGGAGAAATGAGCAGTTCTTC.

This sequence joins TRBV13 and TRBJ2-7; the D gene is possibly TRBD2 (7 bases). Germline CDR1 PRHDT, CDR2 FYEKMQ (reference sequence). The CDR3 has 16 residues. The V and J ends lost 3 bases and 4 bases respectively, with 19 bases between them. CDR3 in amino acids: CASSFEGGGHQYEQYF. The CDR3 region has the DNA TGTGCCAGCAGCTTCGAAGGGGGGGGACACCAGTACGAGCAGTACTTC. The full variable domain, in which reference TRBV13 and TRBJ2-7 provide the parts outside the CDR3, is AAGVIQSPRHLIKEKRETATLKCYPIPRHDTVYWYQQGPGQDPQFLISFYEKMQSDKGSIPDRFSAQQFSDYHSELNMSSLELGDSALYFCASSFEGGGHQYEQYFGPGTRLTVT.

V gene TRBV5-4 combines with J gene TRBJ2-3; 13 nucleotides agree with TRBD2. The CDR3 is 18 residues long. Germline V CDR1 and CDR2: SGHNT, YYREEE (reference sequence). The V and J ends lost 4 bases and 1 base, in that order; junction bases with no gene match: 9. The CDR3 DNA is TGTGCCAGCAGCCTAGGGACTAGCGGGACTTGGGGCACAGATACGCAGTATTTT. Its protein product is CASSLGTSGTWGTDTQYF. Filled out from reference TRBV5-4 and TRBJ2-3, the complete variable domain reads ETGVTQSPTHLIKTRGQQVTLRCSSQSGHNTVSWYQQALGQGPQFIFQYYREEENGRGNFPPRFSGLQFPNYSSELNVNALELDDSALYLCASSLGTSGTWGTDTQYFGPGTRLTVL.

The rearrangement joins TRBV28 to TRBJ2-7; D remains unclear. CDR1 is MDHEN and CDR2 is SYDVKM in the germline V gene. V was cut by 5 bases and J by 2 bases, with 13 bases left in between. This CDR3 contains 14 residues. CDR3 region: CASSIDKRPYEQYF. DNA of the CDR3: TGTGCCAGCAGTATCGACAAGAGACCCTACGAGCAGTACTTC.

This clone was detected only once. The rearrangement uses TRBV7-6 and TRBJ1-1; D is unresolved. CDR1 is SGHVS, CDR2 FNYEAQ, per germline. The CDR3 is 12 residues long. V lost 4 bases to trimming and J lost 6 bases, with 9 bases between them. The CDR3 here is CASSCGRAEAFF. Written as DNA, the CDR3 is TGTGCCAGCAGCTGTGGGAGGGCTGAAGCTTTCTTT.

The CDR3, as DNA: TGTGCCAGCAGTTATCAGGGGCGCGGAAACACCATATATTTT. As protein: CASSYQGRGNTIYF. The J gene is TRBJ1-3, the V gene TRBV28; D possibly corresponds to TRBD1 (6 bases). Trimming left V 4 bases short and J 4 bases short, with 11 bases between. Germline loops: CDR1 MDHEN, CDR2 SYDVKM. There are 14 residues in the CDR3. The full variable domain, in which reference TRBV28 and TRBJ1-3 provide the parts outside the CDR3, is DVKVTQSSRYLVKRTGEKVFLECVQDMDHENMFWYRQDPGLGLRLIYFSYDVKMKEKGDIPEGYSVSREKKERFSLILESASTNQTSMYLCASSYQGRGNTIYFGEGSWLTVV.

This chain uses TRBV29-1 with TRBJ2-1; 8 bases fit TRBD2. J was trimmed by 5 bases and V by 6 bases; bases with no gene match: 9. Germline loops: CDR1 SQVTM, CDR2 ANQGSEA. The CDR3 is 14 residues long. This CDR3 reads CSVQGHGGDNEQFF. DNA of the CDR3: TGCAGCGTACAAGGACACGGGGGGGACAATGAGCAGTTCTTC.

The V and J genes are TRBV4-1 and TRBJ2-7, with D perhaps TRBD1 (6 bases). Germline CDR1 MGHRA, CDR2 YSYEKL. This CDR3 spans 18 amino acids. V was pared by 0 bases and J by 2 bases, with 20 bases between. CDR3: CASSQDGLGGPVPYEQYF. The CDR3 DNA follows: TGCGCCAGCAGCCAAGACGGCTTAGGGGGACCGGTGCCCTACGAGCAGTACTTC.

V and J are TRBV14 and TRBJ2-5, with 9 bases matching TRBD2. There are 16 residues in the CDR3. The V gene's germline CDR1 is SGHDN and CDR2 FVKESK. Unmatched junction bases numbered 11, after V lost 5 bases and J lost 4 bases. The CDR3 here is CASSSIPQREAETQYF. CDR3 DNA sequence: TGTGCCAGCAGCTCCATTCCCCAGCGGGAGGCAGAGACCCAGTACTTC. The complete variable domain, with remaining parts taken from reference TRBV14 and TRBJ2-5, reads EAGVTQFPSHSVIEKGQTVTLRCDPISGHDNLYWYRRVMGKEIKFLLHFVKESKQDESGMPNNRFLAERTGGTYSTLKVQPAELEDSGVYFCASSSIPQREAETQYFGPGTRLLVL.

V usage is TRBV12-5 and J usage is TRBJ2-7, with 10 bases fitting TRBD2. CDR3 size: 16 residues. In germline, CDR1 is LGHNT, CDR2 FRNRAP. V lost 4 bases to trimming and J lost 6 bases; unmatched junction nucleotides: 12. The CDR3 DNA is TGTGCTAGTGGTTCCATAAACCCCAGCGGGAGGGGCGAGCAGTACTTC. Its protein is CASGSINPSGRGEQYF.

The chain recombines TRBV27 with TRBJ2-7; the match to TRBD2 covers 7 bases. V was pared by 6 bases and J by 0 bases, with 2 bases of the junction left unmatched. Germline-derived CDR1 and CDR2 are MNHEY and SMNVEV (reference sequence). The CDR3 is 13 amino acids. The CDR3 DNA reads as TGTGCCAGCAGACTAGCGACCTCCTACGAGCAGTACTTC. Translation gives CASRLATSYEQYF.

This chain uses TRBV28 with TRBJ2-7; 9 nucleotides line up with TRBD2. V trimming: 6 bases; J trimming: 3 bases; junction bases outside the gene matches: 9. Germline V gene lookup returns CDR1 MDHEN and CDR2 SYDVKM. The CDR3 has 15 residues. This CDR3 reads CASREGSGGFYEQYF. The DNA of the CDR3 is TGTGCCAGCAGGGAGGGTAGCGGGGGATTCTACGAGCAGTACTTC.

This clone was recorded only once. Here the CDR3 reads CASSFGQGGATNEKLFF. The CDR3 coding sequence is TGCGCCAGCAGCTTCGGGCAGGGAGGAGCAACTAATGAAAAACTGTTTTTT. The V call is TRBV5-1, the J call TRBJ1-4, with a tentative D call TRBD1 (5 bases). The CDR3 length is 17 residues. CDR1 SGHRS and CDR2 YFSETQ come from the germline V gene. V lost 2 bases and J lost 0, with 14 bases in between.

The rearrangement uses TRBV4-1 and TRBJ2-2, with D tentatively TRBD1 (5 bases). The CDR3 has 16 amino acids. Germline-derived CDR1 and CDR2 are MGHRA and YSYEKL. V was pared by 0 bases and J by 6 bases, with 14 bases between. The CDR3, as DNA: TGCGCCAGCAGCCAAGAACGACAGATACCCTCCGGGGAGCTGTTTTTT. It yields the protein CASSQERQIPSGELFF.

Regarding this clone: An end of the junction differs from the germline gene, which may be a read error. CDR3 residues: CASSLEPGGDTQYF. Written as DNA, the CDR3 is TGTGCTAGCAGCTTAGAACCGGGAGGGGATACGCAGTATTTT. The chain carries TRBV7-7 and TRBJ2-3; 8 bases agree with TRBD2. In germline, CDR1 is SSHAT, CDR2 FNYEAQ (reference sequence). This CDR3 has 14 residues.